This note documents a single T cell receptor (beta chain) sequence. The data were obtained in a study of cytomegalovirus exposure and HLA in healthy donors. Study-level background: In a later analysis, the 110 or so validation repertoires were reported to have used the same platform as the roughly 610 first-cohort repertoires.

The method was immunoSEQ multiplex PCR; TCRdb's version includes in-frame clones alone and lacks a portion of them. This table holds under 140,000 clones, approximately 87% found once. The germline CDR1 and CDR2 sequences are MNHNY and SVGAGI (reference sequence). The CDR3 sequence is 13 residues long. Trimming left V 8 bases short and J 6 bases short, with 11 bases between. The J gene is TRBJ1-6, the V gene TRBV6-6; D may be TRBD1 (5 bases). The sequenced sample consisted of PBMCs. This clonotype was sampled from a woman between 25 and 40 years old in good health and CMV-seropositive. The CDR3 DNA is TGTGCCAGCCGGCAGGGTACTAATTCACCCCTCCACTTT. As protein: CASRQGTNSPLHF.